Shown below are 20 T cell receptor beta chains from a single sample sequenced in a study of beta chain features in type 1 diabetes (dated by TCRdb to the late 2010s). The library was made by the immunoSEQ multiplex PCR assay. The High Capacity cDNA Reverse Transcription Kit was used to reverse transcribe all of the isolated RNA, meaning that expressed TCRB transcripts were what got sequenced. TCRdb obtained this table from immuneACCESS and retained in-frame rearrangements with V and J assigned. These tables miss some clones; where compared with another copy, unresolved V genes account for less than half of the shortfall, and the remainder is unexplained. The sample has around 250,000 clones on record, 25% to 30% of them singletons. The biggest ten clones account for 3% to 4% of the sample. The sequencing input was central memory CD4+ T cells from blood. Every receptor here comes from a man in his thirties or forties in good health.

This clone was counted many times. The sample has other DNA sequences that encode this CDR3 too. The chain combines TRBV7-9 with TRBJ2-2, with TRBD2 identical over 9 bases. Germline CDR1 reads SEHNR; CDR2 reads FQNEAQ (reference sequence). Trimming at V came to 11 bases and at J to 6 bases, leaving 16 bases not matched to a gene. This CDR3 is built from 16 residues. The CDR3 coding sequence is TGTGCCCCAGCTTTTCCAGGCAGCGGGAGGCCCGGGGAGCTGTTTTTT. It codes for CAPAFPGSGRPGELFF.

The sample holds a few counts of this clone. Additional DNA sequences in this sample encode the identical CDR3. The rearrangement uses TRBV7-2 and TRBJ2-3; 10 nucleotides match TRBD2. V shed 1 base, J shed 3 bases, and the junction held 1 base outside the gene matches. Germline lookup yields CDR1 SGHTA and CDR2 FQGNSA. The CDR3 runs to 15 residues. The CDR3 protein is CASSLVGLATDTQYF. DNA for the CDR3: TGTGCCAGCAGCTTAGTGGGACTAGCGACAGATACGCAGTATTTT.

This rearrangement joins TRBV6-5 to TRBJ2-5; a weak D match, TRBD2 (6 bases). Between the trimmed V and J ends, which lost 4 bases and 6 bases, there was a span of 15 bases. This CDR3 has 14 residues. Germline V lookup: CDR1 MNHEY, CDR2 SVGAGI. CDR3 sequence (DNA): TGTGCCAGCAGTTCCTCGGAGGGAGGAAAGACCCAGTACTTC. Translation gives CASSSSEGGKTQYF.

This clone was recorded only once. The V gene is TRBV29-1, the J gene TRBJ2-3; 8 nucleotides agree with TRBD1. This CDR3 has 16 residues. V lost 0 bases, J lost 2 bases, and 7 bases stayed unmatched. Germline assignment: CDR1 SQVTM and CDR2 ANQGSEA. CDR3 amino acids: CSVEDGTGGNTDTQYF. CDR3 DNA: TGCAGCGTTGAAGATGGGACAGGTGGGAACACAGATACGCAGTATTTT.

The genes are TRBV28 and TRBJ2-7; D not resolved. The CDR3 loop spans 13 amino acids. Looked up from germline, CDR1 is MDHEN and CDR2 is SYDVKM. The ends were cut back, 6 bases at V and 1 base at J, with 10 bases in the middle. The CDR3 region has the DNA TGTGCCAGCAGCAGCACTGCTTCCTACGAGCAGTACTTC. It translates to CASSSTASYEQYF.

The chain couples TRBV4-2 to TRBJ1-2, with D possibly TRBD1 on 6 matching bases. V dropped 0 bases and J dropped 4 bases, with 15 bases sitting between them. Germline CDR1 is LGHNA and CDR2 is YNFKEQ. This CDR3 comprises 16 residues. The CDR3 coding sequence is TGTGCCAGCAGCCAAGATAGGAGCAGGGGTAGCTATGGCTACACCTTC. Translated: CASSQDRSRGSYGYTF.

CDR3 DNA sequence: TGTGCCAGCACGATGGGGTACGCCGGGGAGCTGTTTTTT. This sequence encodes CASTMGYAGELFF. The chain employs TRBV25-1 and TRBJ2-2; D gene uncertain. Trimming took off 7 bases at V and 6 bases at J, with 12 bases between the two ends. The CDR3 is made up of 13 amino acids. Germline CDR1 is MGHDK and CDR2 is SYGVNS.

A few counts support this clone. The gene calls are TRBV6-6 and TRBJ2-5; D possibly corresponds to TRBD1 (5 bases). Germline CDR1 reads MNHNY; CDR2 reads SVGAGI (reference sequence). Trimming cost V 2 bases and J 1 base, with 8 bases left between them. The CDR3 is 14 residues long. CDR3 region: CASSYVGPQETQYF. CDR3 in DNA: TGTGCCAGCAGTTACGTGGGGCCCCAAGAGACCCAGTACTTC.

The chain recombines TRBV2 with TRBJ2-3, with TRBD2 matching 7 bases. CDR3 length: 15 amino acids. J lost 4 bases, V lost 6 bases, and 10 bases had no gene match. Per the germline V gene, CDR1 is SNHLY and CDR2 is FYNNEI. CDR3 sequence: CASSVAGGFADTQYF. As DNA, the CDR3 is TGTGCCAGCAGCGTAGCGGGCGGGTTCGCAGATACGCAGTATTTT.

The rearrangement joins TRBV6-4 to TRBJ2-3, with D perhaps TRBD2 (6 bases). This CDR3 region has 15 residues. Germline CDR1 reads MRHNA; CDR2 reads SNTAGT. The V and J ends lost 2 bases and 2 bases respectively, with 11 bases between them. The CDR3 DNA is TGTGCCAGCAGTGACGGCGGGGAGGTCACAGATACGCAGTATTTT. This sequence encodes CASSDGGEVTDTQYF.

This clone was seen more than once but under ten times. This rearrangement joins TRBV11-2 to TRBJ2-7; 8 bases match TRBD2. The V gene end was trimmed by 4 bases and the J gene end by 2 bases; junction bases not matched to a gene: 7. Per germline, CDR1 SGHAT and CDR2 FQNNGV. This CDR3 spans 15 amino acids. This CDR3 reads CASSSGSGIPYEQYF. The DNA for the CDR3 is TGTGCCAGCAGCTCCGGTAGCGGGATTCCCTACGAGCAGTACTTC.

The chain is built from TRBV7-2 and TRBJ2-5; 9 bases map to TRBD1. The CDR3 is 17 residues long. V shed 0 bases, J shed 2 bases, and the junction held 7 bases outside the gene matches. Germline V gene lookup returns CDR1 SGHTA and CDR2 FQGNSA. DNA for the CDR3: TGTGCCAGCAGCTTAGCTGGTTTTGGACAGGGGCAAGAGACCCAGTACTTC. This translates into CASSLAGFGQGQETQYF.

Comments on this clone: This same CDR3 is encoded by further DNA sequences in the sample. The V call is TRBV20-1, the J call TRBJ2-7; unclear D gene. Trimming took off 3 bases at V and 3 bases at J, with 6 bases between the two ends. The germline V gene has CDR1 DFQATT and CDR2 SNEGSKA (reference sequence). The CDR3 totals 11 residues. The DNA of the CDR3 is TGCAGTGCTAGTGAGAGCTACGAGCAGTACTTC. Amino acids: CSASESYEQYF.

The J gene is TRBJ2-3, the V gene TRBV5-1; D remains unclear. This CDR3 region has 13 residues. Germline CDR1 SGHRS, CDR2 YFSETQ. With 4 bases removed from V and 2 bases from J, the gap between germline ends came to 8 bases. The CDR3 is CASSPQITDTQYF. DNA of the CDR3: TGCGCCAGCAGCCCCCAGATCACAGATACGCAGTATTTT.

The CDR3 DNA reads TGTGCCAGCAGCTTAGGGTGGGACGAGCAGTACTTC. This gives the protein CASSLGWDEQYF. The gene calls are TRBV11-2 and TRBJ2-7; D is ambiguous. V lost 1 base to trimming and J lost 5 bases, with 6 bases between them. CDR1 and CDR2 from the germline V gene are SGHAT and FQNNGV. The CDR3 sequence is 12 residues long.

This clone has a handful of counts. The V call is TRBV30, the J call TRBJ1-1; D unresolved. Trimming cost V 2 bases and J 3 bases, with 7 bases left between them. From germline, CDR1 is GTSNPN and CDR2 SVGIG (reference sequence). This CDR3 spans 12 amino acids. DNA for the CDR3: TGTGCCTGGAGTCGTACAGACACTGAAGCTTTCTTT. Its translation is CAWSRTDTEAFF.

The CDR3 here is CAWTKYVYEQYF. CDR3 sequence (DNA): TGTGCCTGGACCAAATATGTCTACGAGCAGTACTTC. The V gene is TRBV30, the J gene TRBJ2-7; D remains unclear. V was cut by 4 bases and J by 3 bases, with 10 bases left in between. Germline V gene lookup returns CDR1 GTSNPN and CDR2 SVGIG (reference sequence). The CDR3 spans 12 residues.

This clone has only a few counts. This chain's CDR3 is CSVRETSGNTIYF. The CDR3 bases are TGCAGCGTCCGAGAGACCTCTGGAAACACCATATATTTT. This chain links TRBV29-1 with TRBJ1-3; unclear D gene. Trimming stripped 6 bases from V and 0 bases from J, with 9 bases between. The CDR3 totals 13 residues. Germline CDR1 reads SQVTM; CDR2 reads ANQGSEA.

This CDR3 is CAWSVKGAATQYF. The CDR3 DNA sequence: TGTGCCTGGAGTGTGAAAGGGGCTGCTACGCAGTATTTT. V gene TRBV30 combines with J gene TRBJ2-3; TRBD1 is a possible D gene (5 bases). Trimming removed 0 bases from V and 8 bases from J, with 12 bases in between. The CDR3 runs 13 residues. Looked up from germline, CDR1 is GTSNPN and CDR2 is SVGIG (reference sequence).

This chain connects TRBV15 to TRBJ1-3; 7 nucleotides match TRBD1. V lost 5 bases to trimming and J lost 0 bases; unmatched junction nucleotides: 1. This CDR3 contains 14 residues. Germline lookup yields CDR1 LNHNV and CDR2 YYDKDF (reference sequence). The CDR3 reads CATSGQVSGNTIYF. Here the CDR3 DNA reads TGTGCCACCAGCGGACAGGTCTCTGGAAACACCATATATTTT.